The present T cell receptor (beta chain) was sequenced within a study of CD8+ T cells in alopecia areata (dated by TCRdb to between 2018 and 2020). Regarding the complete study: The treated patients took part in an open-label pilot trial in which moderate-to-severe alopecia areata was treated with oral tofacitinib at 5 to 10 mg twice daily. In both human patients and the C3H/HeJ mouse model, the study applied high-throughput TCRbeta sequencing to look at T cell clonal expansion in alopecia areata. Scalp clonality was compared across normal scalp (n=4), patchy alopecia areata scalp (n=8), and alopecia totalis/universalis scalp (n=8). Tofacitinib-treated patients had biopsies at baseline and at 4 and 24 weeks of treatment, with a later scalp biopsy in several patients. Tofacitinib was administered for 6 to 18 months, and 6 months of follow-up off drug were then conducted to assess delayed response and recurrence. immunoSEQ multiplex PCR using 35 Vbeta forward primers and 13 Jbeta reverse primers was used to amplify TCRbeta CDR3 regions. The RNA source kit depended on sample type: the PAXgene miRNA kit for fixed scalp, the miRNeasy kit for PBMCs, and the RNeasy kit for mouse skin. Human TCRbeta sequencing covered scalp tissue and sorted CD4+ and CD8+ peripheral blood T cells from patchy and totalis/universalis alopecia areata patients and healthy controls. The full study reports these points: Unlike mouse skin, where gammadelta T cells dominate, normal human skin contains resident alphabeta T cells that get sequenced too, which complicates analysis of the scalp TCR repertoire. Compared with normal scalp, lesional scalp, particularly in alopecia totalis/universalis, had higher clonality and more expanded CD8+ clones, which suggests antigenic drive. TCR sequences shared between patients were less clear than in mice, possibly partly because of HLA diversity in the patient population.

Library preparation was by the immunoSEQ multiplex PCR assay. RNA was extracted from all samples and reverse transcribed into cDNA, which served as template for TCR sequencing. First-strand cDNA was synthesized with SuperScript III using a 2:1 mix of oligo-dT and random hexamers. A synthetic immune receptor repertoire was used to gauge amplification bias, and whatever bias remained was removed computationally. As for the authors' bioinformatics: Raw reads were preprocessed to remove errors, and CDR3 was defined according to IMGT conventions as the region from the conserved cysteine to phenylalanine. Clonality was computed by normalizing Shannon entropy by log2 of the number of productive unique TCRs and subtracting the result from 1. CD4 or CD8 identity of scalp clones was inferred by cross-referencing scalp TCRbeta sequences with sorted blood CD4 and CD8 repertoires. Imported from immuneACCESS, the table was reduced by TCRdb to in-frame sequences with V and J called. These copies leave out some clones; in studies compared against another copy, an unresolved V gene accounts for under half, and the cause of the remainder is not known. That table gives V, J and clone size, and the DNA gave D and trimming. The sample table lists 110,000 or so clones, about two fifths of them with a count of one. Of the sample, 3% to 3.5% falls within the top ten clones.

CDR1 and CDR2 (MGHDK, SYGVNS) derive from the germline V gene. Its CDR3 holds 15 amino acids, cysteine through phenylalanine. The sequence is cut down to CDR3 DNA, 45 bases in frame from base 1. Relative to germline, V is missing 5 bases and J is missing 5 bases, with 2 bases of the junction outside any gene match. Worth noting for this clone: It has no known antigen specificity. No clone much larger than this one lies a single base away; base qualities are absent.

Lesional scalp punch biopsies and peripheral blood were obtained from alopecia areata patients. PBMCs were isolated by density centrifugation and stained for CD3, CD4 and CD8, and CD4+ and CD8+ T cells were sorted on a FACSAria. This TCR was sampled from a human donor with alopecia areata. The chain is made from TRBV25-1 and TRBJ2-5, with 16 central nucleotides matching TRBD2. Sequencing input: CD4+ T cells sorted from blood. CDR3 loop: CASSPGLAGGETQYF. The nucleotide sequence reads TGTGCCAGCAGTCCGGGACTAGCGGGGGGGGAGACCCAGTACTTC.